This T cell receptor (beta chain) was identified in a study of tumor-infiltrating lymphocytes in primary liver carcinoma. Study-level background: Tumors, staged T1-T3 N0M0, spanned 4.2 to 10 cm.

Co-extracting RNA and DNA was done with 20-30 mg of unsorted bulk tissue as input. Priming with a constant-region primer yielded TCR beta cDNA from about 450 ng total RNA. Slightly modified ARM-PCR, run as three nested multiplex PCR rounds, produced the TCR beta libraries. In the first two PCR rounds, TRBV1-TRBV30 forward primers were paired with a C-beta reverse primer, and each round lasted around 10 cycles. TCRdb reprocessed the multiplex PCR reads via MiXCR and lists one record per CDR3 protein. The table lists 60,000 to 90,000 distinct CDR3 sequences, more than 60% of them singletons. Note on this clonotype: No antigen is known for it.

The junction had 7 bases not matched to a gene; V was cut back by 9 bases and J by 5 bases. The CDR3 is 13 amino acids. Study-wide results and limits: Tumors significantly exceeded blood in top-250-clone fraction (p = 0.039).

This chain connects TRBV12-3 or TRBV12-4 to TRBJ2-7, with 10 nucleotides matching TRBD1. Input material: liver tumor tissue from sampling region 4. Subset meaning: tumor region T4, right-lateral pole. This TCR was sampled from a man aged 40-49 years with primary liver carcinoma and hepatitis B virus infection. The CDR3 bases are TGTGCCAGTGGAACGACAGGGGGCGACGAGCAGTACTTC. As protein: CASGTTGGDEQYF.